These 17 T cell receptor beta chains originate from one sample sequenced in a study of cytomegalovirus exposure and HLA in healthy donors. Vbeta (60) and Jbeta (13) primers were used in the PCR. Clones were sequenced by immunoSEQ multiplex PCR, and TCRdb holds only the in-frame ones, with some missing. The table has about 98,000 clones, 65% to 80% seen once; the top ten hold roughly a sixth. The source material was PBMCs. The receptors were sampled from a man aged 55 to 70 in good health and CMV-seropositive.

Written as DNA, the CDR3 is TGTGCCAGCAGGTCGACAGGGCACTCCTACAATGAGCAGTTCTTC. Its translation: CASRSTGHSYNEQFF. The rearrangement links TRBV7-9 to TRBJ2-1, with 7 bases identical to TRBD1. CDR1 is SEHNR, CDR2 FQNEAQ, per germline (reference sequence). Trimming at V came to 6 bases and at J to 0 bases, leaving 5 bases not matched to a gene. This CDR3 comprises 15 residues.

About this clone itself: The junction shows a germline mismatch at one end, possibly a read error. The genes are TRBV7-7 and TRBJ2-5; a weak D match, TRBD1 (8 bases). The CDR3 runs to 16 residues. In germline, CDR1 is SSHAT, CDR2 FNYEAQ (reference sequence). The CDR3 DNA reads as TGTGCTAGCAGCTTAGGCGACAGGGGAGGGCAAGAGACCCAGTACTTC. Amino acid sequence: CASSLGDRGGQETQYF.

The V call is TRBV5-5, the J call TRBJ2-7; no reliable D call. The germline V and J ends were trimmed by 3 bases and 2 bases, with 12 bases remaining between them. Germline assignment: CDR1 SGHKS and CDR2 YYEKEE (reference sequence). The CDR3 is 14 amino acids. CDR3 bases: TGTGCCAGCAGCTACCAGGTTCCACCCTACGAGCAGTACTTC. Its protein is CASSYQVPPYEQYF.

CDR3 sequence reads: CASSVRQGARGNTEAFF. The CDR3 DNA follows: TGTGCCAGTAGTGTTAGACAGGGGGCGCGAGGGAACACTGAAGCTTTCTTT. The rearrangement uses TRBV19 and TRBJ1-1; TRBD1 matches 10 bases. CDR1 LNHDA and CDR2 SQIVND come from the germline V gene (reference sequence). The CDR3 sequence is 17 residues long. After removal of 5 bases from V and 1 base from J, the junction contained 10 bases not matched to a gene.

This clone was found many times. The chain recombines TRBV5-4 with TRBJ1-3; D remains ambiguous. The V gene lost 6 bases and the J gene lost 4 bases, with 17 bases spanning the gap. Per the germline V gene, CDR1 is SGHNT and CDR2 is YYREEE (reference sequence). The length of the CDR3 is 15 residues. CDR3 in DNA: TGTGCCAGCATGGAGGGAACGGCGAGGGGAAACACCATATATTTT. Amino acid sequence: CASMEGTARGNTIYF. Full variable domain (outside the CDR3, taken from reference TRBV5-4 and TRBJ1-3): ETGVTQSPTHLIKTRGQQVTLRCSSQSGHNTVSWYQQALGQGPQFIFQYYREEENGRGNFPPRFSGLQFPNYSSELNVNALELDDSALYLCASMEGTARGNTIYFGEGSWLTVV.

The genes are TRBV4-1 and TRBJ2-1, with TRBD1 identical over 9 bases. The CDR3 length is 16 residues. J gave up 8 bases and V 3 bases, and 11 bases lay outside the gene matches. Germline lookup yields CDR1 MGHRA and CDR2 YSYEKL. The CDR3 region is CASSHGMTGGLDEQFF. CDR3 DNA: TGCGCCAGCAGCCATGGCATGACAGGGGGTTTGGATGAGCAGTTCTTC.

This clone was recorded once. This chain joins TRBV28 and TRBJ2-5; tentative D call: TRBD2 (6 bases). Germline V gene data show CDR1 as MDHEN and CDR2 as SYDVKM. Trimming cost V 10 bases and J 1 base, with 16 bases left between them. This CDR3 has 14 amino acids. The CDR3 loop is CATVGGALQETQYF. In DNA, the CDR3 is TGTGCCACTGTAGGAGGGGCCCTCCAAGAGACCCAGTACTTC.

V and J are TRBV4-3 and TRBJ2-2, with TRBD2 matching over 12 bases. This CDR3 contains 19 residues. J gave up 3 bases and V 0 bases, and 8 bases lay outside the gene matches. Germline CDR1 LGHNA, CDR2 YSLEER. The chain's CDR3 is CASSQDWASGGAHTGELFF. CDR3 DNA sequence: TGCGCCAGCAGCCAAGATTGGGCTAGCGGGGGGGCCCACACCGGGGAGCTGTTTTTT.

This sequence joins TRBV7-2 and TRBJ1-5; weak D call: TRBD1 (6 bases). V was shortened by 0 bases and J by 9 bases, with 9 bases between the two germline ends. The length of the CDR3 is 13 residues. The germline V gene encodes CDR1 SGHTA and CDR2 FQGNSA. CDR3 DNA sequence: TGTGCCAGCAGCTTAGCTTGGACAGCGCCCCAGCATTTT. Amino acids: CASSLAWTAPQHF.

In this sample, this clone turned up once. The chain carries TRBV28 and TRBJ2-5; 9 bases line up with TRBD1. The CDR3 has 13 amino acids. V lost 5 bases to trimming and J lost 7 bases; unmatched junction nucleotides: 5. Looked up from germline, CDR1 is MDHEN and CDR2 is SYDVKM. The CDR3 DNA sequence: TGTGCCAGCAGTCTAACGGACAGGGGGACCCAGTACTTC. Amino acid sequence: CASSLTDRGTQYF.

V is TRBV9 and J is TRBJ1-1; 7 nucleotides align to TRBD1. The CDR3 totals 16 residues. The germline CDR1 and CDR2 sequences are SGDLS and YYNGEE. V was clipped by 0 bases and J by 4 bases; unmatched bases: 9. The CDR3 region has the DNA TGTGCCAGCAGCGTAGCTCCGACAGGGAGTTCCACTGAAGCTTTCTTT. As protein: CASSVAPTGSSTEAFF.

For the CDR3, the DNA is TGTGCCAGCAGCAAAGGCAGGGGAGGGTCTCAGCCCCAGCATTTT. Protein: CASSKGRGGSQPQHF. The chain uses TRBV21-1 and TRBJ1-5. TRBV21-1 is designated a pseudogene. The CDR3 is 15 residues long.

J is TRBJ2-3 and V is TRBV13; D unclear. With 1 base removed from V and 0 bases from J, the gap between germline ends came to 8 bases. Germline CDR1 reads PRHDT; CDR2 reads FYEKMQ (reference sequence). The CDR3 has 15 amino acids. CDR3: CASSLATSSTDTQYF. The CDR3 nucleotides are TGTGCCAGCAGCTTAGCTACCTCTAGCACAGATACGCAGTATTTT.

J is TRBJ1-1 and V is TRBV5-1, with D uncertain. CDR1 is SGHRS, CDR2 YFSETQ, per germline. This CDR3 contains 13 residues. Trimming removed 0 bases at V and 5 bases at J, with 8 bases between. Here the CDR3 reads CASSLVWQTEAFF. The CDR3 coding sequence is TGCGCCAGCAGCTTGGTTTGGCAAACTGAAGCTTTCTTT.

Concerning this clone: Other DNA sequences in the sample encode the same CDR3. This CDR3 reads CASSILAGGRDEQFF. As DNA, the CDR3 is TGTGCCAGTAGTATCCTAGCGGGGGGGCGAGATGAGCAGTTCTTC. The chain combines TRBV19 with TRBJ2-1; 12 bases are shared with TRBD2. Germline loops: CDR1 LNHDA, CDR2 SQIVND (reference sequence). V lost 3 bases, J lost 8 bases, and 5 bases stayed unmatched. The CDR3 has 15 amino acids.

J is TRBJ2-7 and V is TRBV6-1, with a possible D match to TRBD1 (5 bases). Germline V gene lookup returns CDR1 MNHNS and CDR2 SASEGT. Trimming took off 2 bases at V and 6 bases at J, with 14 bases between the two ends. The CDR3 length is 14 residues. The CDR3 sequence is CASSESVRAAEQYF. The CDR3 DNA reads TGTGCCAGCAGTGAATCTGTCAGGGCTGCCGAGCAGTACTTC.

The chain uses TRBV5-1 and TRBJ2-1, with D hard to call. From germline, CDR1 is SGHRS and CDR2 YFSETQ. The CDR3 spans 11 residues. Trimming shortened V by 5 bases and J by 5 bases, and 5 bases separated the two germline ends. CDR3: CASSGHNEQFF. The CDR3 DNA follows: TGCGCCAGCAGTGGGCACAATGAGCAGTTCTTC. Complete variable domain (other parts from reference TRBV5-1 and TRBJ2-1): KAGVTQTPRYLIKTRGQQVTLSCSPISGHRSVSWYQQTPGQGLQFLFEYFSETQRNKGNFPGRFSGRQFSNSRSEMNVSTLELGDSALYLCASSGHNEQFFGPGTRLTVL.